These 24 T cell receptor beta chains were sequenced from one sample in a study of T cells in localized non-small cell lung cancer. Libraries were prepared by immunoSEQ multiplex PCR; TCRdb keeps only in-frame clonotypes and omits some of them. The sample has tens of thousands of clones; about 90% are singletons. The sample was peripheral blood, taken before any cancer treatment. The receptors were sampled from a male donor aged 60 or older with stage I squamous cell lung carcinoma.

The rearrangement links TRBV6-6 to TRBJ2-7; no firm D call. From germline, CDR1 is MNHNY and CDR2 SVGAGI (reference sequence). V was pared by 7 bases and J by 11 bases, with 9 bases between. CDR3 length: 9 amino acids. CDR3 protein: CASKAEEYF. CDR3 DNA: TGTGCCAGCAAAGCAGAGGAGTACTTC.

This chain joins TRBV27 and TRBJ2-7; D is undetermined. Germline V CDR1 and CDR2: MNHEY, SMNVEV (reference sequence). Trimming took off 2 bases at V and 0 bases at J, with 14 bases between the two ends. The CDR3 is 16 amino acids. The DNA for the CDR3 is TGTGCCAGCAGTTTAAGTGGCATCTGGCGCTCCTACGAGCAGTACTTC. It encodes CASSLSGIWRSYEQYF.

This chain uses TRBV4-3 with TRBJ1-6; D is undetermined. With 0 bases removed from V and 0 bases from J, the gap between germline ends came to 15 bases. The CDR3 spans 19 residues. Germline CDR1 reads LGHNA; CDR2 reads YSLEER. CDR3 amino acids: CASSQEFSGSSSYNSPLHF. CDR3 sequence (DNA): TGCGCCAGCAGCCAAGAATTCTCGGGGTCGAGCTCCTATAATTCACCCCTCCACTTT.

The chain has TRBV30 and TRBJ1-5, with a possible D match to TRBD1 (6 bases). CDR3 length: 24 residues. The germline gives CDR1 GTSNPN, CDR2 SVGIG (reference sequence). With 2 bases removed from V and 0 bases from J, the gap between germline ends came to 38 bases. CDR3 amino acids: CAWSRDNGEKDQDIKGISNQPQHF. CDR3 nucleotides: TGTGCCTGGAGTAGGGACAACGGGGAAAAAGACCAGGATATAAAAGGGATTAGCAATCAGCCCCAGCATTTT.

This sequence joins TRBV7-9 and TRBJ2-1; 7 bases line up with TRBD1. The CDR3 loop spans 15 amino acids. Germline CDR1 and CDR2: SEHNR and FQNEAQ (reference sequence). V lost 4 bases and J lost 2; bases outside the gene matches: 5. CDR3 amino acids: CASSYTGATYNEQFF. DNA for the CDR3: TGTGCCAGCAGCTATACAGGGGCCACCTACAATGAGCAGTTCTTC.

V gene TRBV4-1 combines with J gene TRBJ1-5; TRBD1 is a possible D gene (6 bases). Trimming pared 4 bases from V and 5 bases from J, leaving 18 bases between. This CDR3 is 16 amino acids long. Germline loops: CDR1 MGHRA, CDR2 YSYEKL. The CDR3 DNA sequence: TGCGCCAGCAGCCCCGGTAGGGACATAATTCATCAGCCCCAGCATTTT. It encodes CASSPGRDIIHQPQHF.

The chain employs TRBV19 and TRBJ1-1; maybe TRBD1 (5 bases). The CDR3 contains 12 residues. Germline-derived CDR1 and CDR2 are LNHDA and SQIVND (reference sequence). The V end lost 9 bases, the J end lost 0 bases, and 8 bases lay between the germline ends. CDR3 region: CASRDLNTEAFF. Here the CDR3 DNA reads TGTGCCAGCAGGGATTTGAACACTGAAGCTTTCTTT.

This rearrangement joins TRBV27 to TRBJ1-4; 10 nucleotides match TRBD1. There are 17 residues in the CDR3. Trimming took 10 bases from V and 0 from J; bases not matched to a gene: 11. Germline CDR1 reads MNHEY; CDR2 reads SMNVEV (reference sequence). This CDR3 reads CATPGQGLPATNEKLFF. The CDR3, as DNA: TGTGCCACCCCGGGACAGGGGTTACCTGCAACTAATGAAAAACTGTTTTTT.

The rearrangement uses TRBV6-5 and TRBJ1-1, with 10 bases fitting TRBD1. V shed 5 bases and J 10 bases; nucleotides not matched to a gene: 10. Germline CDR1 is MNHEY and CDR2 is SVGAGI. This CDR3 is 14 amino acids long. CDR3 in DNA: TGTGCCAGCAGTCCCGGGACAGGGGAATTAGGAGCTTTCTTT. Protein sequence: CASSPGTGELGAFF.

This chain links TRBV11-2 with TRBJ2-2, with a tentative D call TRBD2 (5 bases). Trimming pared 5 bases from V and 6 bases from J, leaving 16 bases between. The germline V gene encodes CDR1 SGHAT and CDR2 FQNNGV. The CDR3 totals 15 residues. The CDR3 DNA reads TGTGCCAGCAGCCGGGGTGGGGTATTCTCCGGGGAGCTGTTTTTT. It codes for CASSRGGVFSGELFF.

The CDR3 coding sequence is TGCGCCAGCAGTCAAAAGACCCAGTACTTC. Protein: CASSQKTQYF. The gene calls are TRBV23-1 and TRBJ2-5; D gene unclear. TRBV23-1 qualifies as an ORF whose function is uncertain. The CDR3 contains 10 residues. Trimming stripped 2 bases from V and 6 bases from J, with 1 base between.

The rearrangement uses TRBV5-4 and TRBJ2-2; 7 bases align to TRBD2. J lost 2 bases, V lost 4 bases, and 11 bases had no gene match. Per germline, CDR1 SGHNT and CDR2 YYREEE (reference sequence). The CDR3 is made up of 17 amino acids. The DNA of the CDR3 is TGTGCCAGCAGCCTTGGACGGGAGGACCCAAACACCGGGGAGCTGTTTTTT. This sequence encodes CASSLGREDPNTGELFF.

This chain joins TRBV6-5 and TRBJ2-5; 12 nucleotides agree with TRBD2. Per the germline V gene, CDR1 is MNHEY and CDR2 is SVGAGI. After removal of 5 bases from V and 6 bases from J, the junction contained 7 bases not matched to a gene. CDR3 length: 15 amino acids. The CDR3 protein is CASSPSGGEQKTQYF. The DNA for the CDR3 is TGTGCCAGCAGTCCTAGCGGGGGGGAGCAGAAGACCCAGTACTTC.

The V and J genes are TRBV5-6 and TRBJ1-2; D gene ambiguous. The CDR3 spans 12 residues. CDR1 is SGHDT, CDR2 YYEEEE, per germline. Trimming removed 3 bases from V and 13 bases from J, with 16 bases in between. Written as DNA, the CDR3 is TGTGCCAGCAGCTATGGTGACACTTCTCTCACCTTC. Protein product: CASSYGDTSLTF.

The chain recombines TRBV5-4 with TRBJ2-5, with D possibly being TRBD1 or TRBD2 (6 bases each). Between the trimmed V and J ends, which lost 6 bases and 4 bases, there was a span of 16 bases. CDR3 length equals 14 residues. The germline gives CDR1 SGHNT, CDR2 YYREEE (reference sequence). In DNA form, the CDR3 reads TGTGCCAGCACCCCGTCGAGGGGGGTAGAGACCCAGTACTTC. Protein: CASTPSRGVETQYF.

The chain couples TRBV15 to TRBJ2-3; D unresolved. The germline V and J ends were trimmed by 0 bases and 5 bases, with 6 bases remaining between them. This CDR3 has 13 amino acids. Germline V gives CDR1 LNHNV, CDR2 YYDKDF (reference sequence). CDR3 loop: CATSRDIGDTQYF. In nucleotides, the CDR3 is TGTGCCACCAGCAGAGATATAGGAGATACGCAGTATTTT.

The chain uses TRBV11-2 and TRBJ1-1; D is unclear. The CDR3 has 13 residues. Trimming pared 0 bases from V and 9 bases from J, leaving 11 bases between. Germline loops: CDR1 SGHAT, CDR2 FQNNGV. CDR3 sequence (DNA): TGTGCCAGCAGCTTAGATCGTAACATTAAAGCTTTCTTT. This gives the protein CASSLDRNIKAFF.

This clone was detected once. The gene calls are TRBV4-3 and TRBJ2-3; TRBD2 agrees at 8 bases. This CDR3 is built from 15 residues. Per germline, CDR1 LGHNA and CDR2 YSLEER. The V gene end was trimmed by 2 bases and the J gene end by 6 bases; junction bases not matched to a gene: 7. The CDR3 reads CASSQRTSGGDTQYF. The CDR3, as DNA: TGCGCCAGCAGCCAACGAACTAGCGGAGGGGATACGCAGTATTTT.

In DNA, the CDR3 is TGTGCCAGCAGCTTATACAGGATTAACGTTAATGAAAAACTGTTTTTT. This codes for CASSLYRINVNEKLFF. The gene calls are TRBV13 and TRBJ1-4; perhaps TRBD1 as D (5 bases). V lost 2 bases and J 4 bases, leaving 14 bases between the germline ends. There are 16 residues in the CDR3. Looked up from germline, CDR1 is PRHDT and CDR2 is FYEKMQ (reference sequence).

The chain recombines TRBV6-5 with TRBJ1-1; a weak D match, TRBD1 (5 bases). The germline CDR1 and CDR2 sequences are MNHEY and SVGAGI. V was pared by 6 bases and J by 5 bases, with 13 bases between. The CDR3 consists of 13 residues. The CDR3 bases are TGTGCCAGCAGCCCGAGATGGGGGACTGAAGCTTTCTTT. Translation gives CASSPRWGTEAFF.

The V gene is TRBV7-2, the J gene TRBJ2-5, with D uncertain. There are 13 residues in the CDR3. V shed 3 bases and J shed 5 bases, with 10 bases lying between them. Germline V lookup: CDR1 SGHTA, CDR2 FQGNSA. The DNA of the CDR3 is TGTGCCAGCAGCTTCATGACGGCCGAGACCCAGTACTTC. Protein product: CASSFMTAETQYF.

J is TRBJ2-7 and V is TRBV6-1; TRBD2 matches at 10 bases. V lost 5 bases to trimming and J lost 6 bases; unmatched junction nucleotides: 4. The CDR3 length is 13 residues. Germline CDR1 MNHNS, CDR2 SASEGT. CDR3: CASSLAGVGEQYF. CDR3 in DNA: TGTGCCAGCAGTCTAGCGGGGGTCGGCGAGCAGTACTTC.

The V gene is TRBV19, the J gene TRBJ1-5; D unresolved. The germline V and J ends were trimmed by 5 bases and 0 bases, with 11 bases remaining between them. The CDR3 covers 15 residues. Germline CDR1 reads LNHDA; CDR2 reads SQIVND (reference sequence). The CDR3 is CASSLGPGSNQPQHF. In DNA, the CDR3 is TGTGCCAGTAGTTTAGGGCCGGGTAGCAATCAGCCCCAGCATTTT.

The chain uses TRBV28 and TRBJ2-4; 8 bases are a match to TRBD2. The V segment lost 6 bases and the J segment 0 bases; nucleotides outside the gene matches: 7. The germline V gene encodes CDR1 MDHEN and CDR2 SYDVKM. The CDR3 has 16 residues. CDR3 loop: CASRSSGTAAKNIQYF. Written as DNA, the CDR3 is TGTGCCAGCAGGAGTAGCGGGACGGCAGCCAAAAACATTCAGTACTTC.